The rows below give T cell receptor beta chains drawn from one sample of a study of blood T cell repertoires in COVID-19. Here immunoSEQ multiplex PCR was the method, and the copy in TCRdb shows in-frame clones only, minus some. The sample carries roughly 30,000 clones, about 88% recorded once. Sequenced sample: peripheral blood. All receptors derive from a man aged 70 or older with acute or convalescent COVID-19. Both conserved end residues are part of each CDR3. The D gene is left open where the match is weak. The listing skips clone size in some rows; elsewhere it reads once, few, many or a size class.

>once|-|TRBJ1-3|TRBV19
TGTGCCAGTAGTCGACGCGGAGATGGAAACACCATATATTTT
CASSRRGDGNTIYF
>once|TRBD1|TRBJ2-3|TRBV3-1/TRBV3-2
TGTGCCAGCAGCCAAGTGGGACAGGGCAGCACAGATACGCAGTATTTT
CASSQVGQGSTDTQYF
>few|TRBD1|TRBJ1-2|TRBV18
TGTGCCAGCTCACCGGTGACAGGGGGCTCGTACTATGGCTACACCTTC
CASSPVTGGSYYGYTF
>-|TRBD2|TRBJ2-1|TRBV20-1
TGCAGTGCTAGTGATCTCAGGACTAGCGAGGGGGGGGAGCAGTTCTTC
CSASDLRTSEGGEQFF
>-|TRBD1|TRBJ2-6|TRBV20-1
TGCAGTGCTAGTACAGGGGGCGCTCCGTCTGGGGCCAACGTCCTGACTTTC
CSASTGGAPSGANVLTF
>once|TRBD2|TRBJ2-7|TRBV6-5
TGTGCCAGCAGCGCGACTAGCGGGCCCTACGAGCAGTACTTC
CASSATSGPYEQYF
>few|-|TRBJ2-7|TRBV6-2/TRBV6-3
TGTGCCAGCAGTTCAGGCTGGATCTACGAGCAGTACTTC
CASSSGWIYEQYF
>-|-|TRBJ2-5|TRBV4-2
TGTGCCAGCAGCCAAGAACGTGGGCAGATCAGTTGGGAGACCCAGTACTTC
CASSQERGQISWETQYF
>-|-|TRBJ2-1|TRBV28
TGTGCCAGCAGTTCACGCGATGAGCAGTTCTTC
CASSSRDEQFF
>once|TRBD1|TRBJ1-1|TRBV6-5
TGTGCCAGCAGTTACTTTCGGACAGGCAAAGCTGAAGCTTTCTTT
CASSYFRTGKAEAFF
>-|-|TRBJ1-3|TRBV12-3/TRBV12-4
TGTGCCAGCACCGCGATTGGAAACACCATATATTTT
CASTAIGNTIYF